The rows below give T cell receptor beta chains drawn from one sample of a study of neurological immune-mediated disorders. MiXCR, applied by TCRdb to the 5' RACE reads, yields one record per CDR3 protein. Here the sample spans some 77,000 distinct CDR3 sequences, roughly 9.5% being singletons. The sample comprised PBMCs. The source is a man between 50 and 59 years old in good health. The CDR3 runs from the conserved cysteine through the conserved F or W. D genes are given only for firm matches. Only part of the rows carry a size: once, few, many, or a class if the clone is expanded.

v_call	clone_size	j_call	d_call	cdr3_nt	cdr3_aa
TRBV9	many	TRBJ1-4	TRBD1	TGTGCCAGCAGCGTAGAAGGGACAGGGAATGAAAAACTGTTTTTT	CASSVEGTGNEKLFF
TRBV12-3/TRBV12-4	many	TRBJ2-2	.	TGTGCCAGCAGCGAAAGGAGGGCCCCGGGGGGCGAGCTGTTTTTT	CASSERRAPGGELFF
TRBV6-1	many	TRBJ2-3	.	TGTGCCAGCAGAATACCCGGGGGGCCCCTCGATACGCAGTATTTT	CASRIPGGPLDTQYF
TRBV28	many	TRBJ1-5	.	TGTGCCAGCCCCTTGGAAAGCAATCAGCCCCAGCATTTT	CASPLESNQPQHF
TRBV3-1	many	TRBJ2-1	TRBD1	TGTGCCAGCAGCCAAGAGTACAGGGGGATCTACAATGAGCAGTTCTTC	CASSQEYRGIYNEQFF
TRBV6-2/TRBV6-3	many	TRBJ2-4	.	TGTGCCAGCAGTTACTACAGTGGAGCCAAAAACATTCAGTACTTC	CASSYYSGAKNIQYF
TRBV21-1	many	TRBJ2-1	.	TGTGCCAGCAGCAAAGCTCCGGGACTAGCGGGGGGATACAATGAGCAGTTCTTC	CASSKAPGLAGGYNEQFF
TRBV28	.	TRBJ1-5	.	TGTGCCAGCACGAACGGGGCCGATAGCAATCAGCCCCAGCATTTT	CASTNGADSNQPQHF
TRBV28	many	TRBJ2-5	.	TGTGCCAGCAGTACTACGGGACCCGGGAAGACCCAGTACTTC	CASSTTGPGKTQYF
TRBV29-1	many	TRBJ2-5	.	TGCAGCGTCTCCTGGCGGGACGACCAGTACTTC	CSVSWRDDQYF
TRBV6-1	many	TRBJ2-7	TRBD1	TGTGCCAGCAGCGACTTAGACAGGGGATTATACGAGCAGTACTTC	CASSDLDRGLYEQYF
TRBV20-1	many	TRBJ1-5	.	TGCAGTGCTAGAATGACAGTTGATCAGCCCCAGCATTTT	CSARMTVDQPQHF
TRBV18	many	TRBJ2-3	.	TGTGCCAGCTCCAAACCGGGGGCTACGCAGTATTTT	CASSKPGATQYF
TRBV7-2	medium-sized	TRBJ1-1	.	TGTGCCAGCAGCTTAGAAGGTAGGACTGAAGCTTTCTTT	CASSLEGRTEAFF
TRBV5-1	many	TRBJ2-6	.	TGCGCCAGCAGCTTGGAGGTAGGGCTGGCCAACGTCCTGACTTTC	CASSLEVGLANVLTF
TRBV20-1	many	TRBJ2-3	.	TGCAGTGCCCTTCAGCGGCAGACAGATACGCAGTATTTT	CSALQRQTDTQYF
TRBV20-1	many	TRBJ1-6	.	TGCAGTGTTCCCTGGGCGGGAGGTAATTCACCCCTCCACTTT	CSVPWAGGNSPLHF
TRBV14	many	TRBJ2-2	.	TGTGCCAGCAGCGCTTCTGGAGGGGGCGTCAACGGGGAGCTGTTTTTT	CASSASGGGVNGELFF
TRBV18	many	TRBJ1-3	TRBD1	TGTGCCAGCTCACCGGGGACAGGGGGCGCCGAGGGAACCATATATTTT	CASSPGTGGAEGTIYF
TRBV11-1	many	TRBJ1-2	.	TGTGCCAGCAGCTCCAATCTCTATGGCTACACCTTC	CASSSNLYGYTF
TRBV6-5	many	TRBJ2-6	.	TGTGCCAGTAGCAGGCAGGCCAACGTCCTGACTTTC	CASSRQANVLTF
TRBV5-1	once	TRBJ2-2	.	TGCGCCAGCAGCTTGGATACGGGTTCCACCGAGGAGCTGTTTTTT	CASSLDTGSTEELFF
TRBV20-1	many	TRBJ1-1	.	TGCAGTGGGTCCCATACGACGATACTGAACACTGAAGCTTTCTTT	CSGSHTTILNTEAFF
TRBV5-1	many	TRBJ2-2	.	TGCGCCAGCAGGCCGGAGAACACCGGGGAGCTGTTTTTT	CASRPENTGELFF
TRBV5-6	many	TRBJ2-7	.	TGTGCCAGCAGCTTGGGGCCAGGGGAATACGAGCAGTACTTC	CASSLGPGEYEQYF
TRBV20-1	many	TRBJ1-6	TRBD1	TGCAGTGCTAGAAGGGACAGGGATTCACCCCTCCACTTT	CSARRDRDSPLHF
TRBV30	many	TRBJ2-5	TRBD2	TGTGCCTGGACTAGCGGGACGGGAGAGACCCAGTACTTC	CAWTSGTGETQYF
TRBV3-1	many	TRBJ2-1	.	TGTGCCAGCAGCTTCGACTATCGGGGGGCGAGGAATGAGCAGTTCTTC	CASSFDYRGARNEQFF
TRBV11-2	many	TRBJ1-6	TRBD1	TGTGCCAGCAGCATTACAGGGGTTGTTTCACCCCTCCACTTT	CASSITGVVSPLHF
TRBV5-1	many	TRBJ2-1	.	TGCGCCAGCAGCTTGGAGGGGGGCGTCTACAATGAGCAGTTCTTC	CASSLEGGVYNEQFF
TRBV7-9	many	TRBJ2-4	.	TGTGCCAGCAGCTCGGACCGAGCCAAAAACATTCAGTACTTC	CASSSDRAKNIQYF
TRBV6-6	many	TRBJ1-5	.	TGTGCCAGCAGCGAAGGACACTCCGGCCTCGAGCCCCAGCATTTT	CASSEGHSGLEPQHF
TRBV7-2	many	TRBJ2-5	TRBD2	TGTGCCAGCAGCTTACAGCGGGGGAAACAAGAGACCCAGTACTTC	CASSLQRGKQETQYF
TRBV28	many	TRBJ2-7	.	TGTGCCAGCAGTCCCACCGGGACACAATCCTACGAGCAGTACTTC	CASSPTGTQSYEQYF
TRBV6-1	many	TRBJ2-7	.	TGTGCCAGCAGTGAACGGCGAAGCTACGAGCAGTACTTC	CASSERRSYEQYF
TRBV11-2	many	TRBJ2-5	TRBD2	TGTGCCAGCAGCTTAGTCGCGGGAGGGCCTTGGGAGACCCAGTACTTC	CASSLVAGGPWETQYF
TRBV7-2	many	TRBJ2-3	.	TGTGCCAGCAGCTTAGCTCTGCCAGATACGCAGTATTTT	CASSLALPDTQYF
TRBV7-3	many	TRBJ2-1	TRBD1	TGTGCCAGCAGCTTAAAGTGGGGACAGGGGAACTACAATGAGCAGTTCTTC	CASSLKWGQGNYNEQFF
TRBV7-8	many	TRBJ1-3	TRBD1	TGTGCCAGCAGCTTAACAGGACAGGACTCTGTAGGCACCATATATTTT	CASSLTGQDSVGTIYF
TRBV4-3	many	TRBJ2-3	.	TGCGCCAGCAGCCAAGATGGGGTCCGCGGATCTAGCACAGATACGCAGTATTTT	CASSQDGVRGSSTDTQYF
TRBV7-8	many	TRBJ2-1	TRBD1	TGTGCCAGCAGCCCCCGGACAGGGAAATCCTACAATGAGCAGTTCTTC	CASSPRTGKSYNEQFF
TRBV7-9	many	TRBJ1-2	TRBD1	TGTGCCAGCAGCCTGGACAGGGGTGGCTACACCTTC	CASSLDRGGYTF
TRBV20-1	many	TRBJ1-5	.	TGCAGTGCTATGTGGGGGGGCCGTGATCAGCCCCAGCATTTT	CSAMWGGRDQPQHF
TRBV20-1	many	TRBJ2-5	.	TGCAGTGCTAGACCGATCCGGGAGATGGGCCAAGAGACCCAGTACTTC	CSARPIREMGQETQYF
TRBV20-1	many	TRBJ2-2	.	TGCAGTGCTAAAAAGGTCCAGTCCGGGGAGCTGTTTTTT	CSAKKVQSGELFF
TRBV7-9	many	TRBJ1-6	TRBD1	TGTGCCAGCAGCGCCGACAGGGGAAATTCACCCCTCCACTTT	CASSADRGNSPLHF
TRBV15	many	TRBJ2-1	.	TGTGCCACCAGCAGAGAGGTCAGCCTTTCCTACAATGAGCAGTTCTTC	CATSREVSLSYNEQFF
TRBV7-2	many	TRBJ2-7	.	TGTGCCAGCAGCTTTTTTATCTCCATGGAGCAGTACTTC	CASSFFISMEQYF
TRBV3-1	few	TRBJ2-3	TRBD2	TGTGCCAGCAGCCAAGGAGGACTAGCGGGTGTGGATACGCAGTATTTT	CASSQGGLAGVDTQYF
TRBV5-1	many	TRBJ1-2	TRBD1	TGCGCCAGCAGCTTGCAGGACCACAGGGGGGAAGGCTACACCTTC	CASSLQDHRGEGYTF
TRBV24-1	many	TRBJ2-7	.	TGTGCCACCAGTGATTCGTCCCCGGGAGAGCAGTACTTC	CATSDSSPGEQYF
TRBV7-2	many	TRBJ2-7	.	TGTGCCAGCAGCTTAGGGCGTGGGGCGGGCGAGCAGTACTTC	CASSLGRGAGEQYF
TRBV7-9	few	TRBJ2-1	TRBD2	TGTGCCAGCAACACCCCCGGCGGGGGGCCCAACAATGAGCAGTTCTTC	CASNTPGGGPNNEQFF
TRBV3-1	many	TRBJ2-4	TRBD1	TGTGCCAGCAGCCATTTACCCGGGACAGGGTCTTCCAAAAACATTCAGTACTTC	CASSHLPGTGSSKNIQYF
TRBV20-1	many	TRBJ2-1	TRBD2	TGCAGTGCTAGAGATGGACTAGCGACAAAAAATGAGCAGTTCTTC	CSARDGLATKNEQFF
TRBV7-9	many	TRBJ1-1	.	TGTGCCAGCACTGAAGCTTTCTTT	CASTEAFF
TRBV12-3/TRBV12-4	many	TRBJ2-3	.	TGTGCCAGCAGTTTACAGGCTACCACAGATACGCAGTATTTT	CASSLQATTDTQYF
TRBV5-1	many	TRBJ2-3	.	TGCGCCAGCTTCGAGCGGACCACAGATACGCAGTATTTT	CASFERTTDTQYF
TRBV2	.	TRBJ2-2	TRBD2	TGTGCCAGCAGTGGGGCGGGAGGATGGTCCGGGGAGCTGTTTTTT	CASSGAGGWSGELFF
TRBV12-3/TRBV12-4	many	TRBJ2-7	TRBD1	TGTGCCAGCAGTCCCCGACAGGGGGCTTTCTACGAGCAGTACTTC	CASSPRQGAFYEQYF